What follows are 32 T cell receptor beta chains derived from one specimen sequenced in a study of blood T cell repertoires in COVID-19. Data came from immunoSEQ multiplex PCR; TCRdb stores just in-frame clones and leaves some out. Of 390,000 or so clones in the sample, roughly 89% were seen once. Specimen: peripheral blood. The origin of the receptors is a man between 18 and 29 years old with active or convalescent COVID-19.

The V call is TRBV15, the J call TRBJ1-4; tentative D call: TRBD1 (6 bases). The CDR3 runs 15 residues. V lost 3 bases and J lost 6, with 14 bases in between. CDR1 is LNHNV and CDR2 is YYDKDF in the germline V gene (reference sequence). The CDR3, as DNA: TGTGCCACCAGCAGGGCAATACAGGGAGATGAAAAACTGTTTTTT. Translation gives CATSRAIQGDEKLFF.

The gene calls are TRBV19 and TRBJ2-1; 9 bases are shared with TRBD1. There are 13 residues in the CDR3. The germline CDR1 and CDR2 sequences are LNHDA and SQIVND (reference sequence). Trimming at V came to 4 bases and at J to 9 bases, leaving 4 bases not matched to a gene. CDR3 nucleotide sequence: TGTGCCAGTAGTAGCGGGACAGGGACTGAGCAGTTCTTC. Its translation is CASSSGTGTEQFF.

CDR3 region: CASSQRLLWSSYNEQFF. Here the CDR3 DNA reads TGTGCCAGCAGTCAGCGTCTGTTATGGAGCTCCTACAATGAGCAGTTCTTC. The rearrangement joins TRBV28 to TRBJ2-1; no definite D call. Germline CDR1 reads MDHEN; CDR2 reads SYDVKM. The CDR3 has 17 amino acids. V lost 5 bases and J 0 bases, leaving 17 bases between the germline ends.

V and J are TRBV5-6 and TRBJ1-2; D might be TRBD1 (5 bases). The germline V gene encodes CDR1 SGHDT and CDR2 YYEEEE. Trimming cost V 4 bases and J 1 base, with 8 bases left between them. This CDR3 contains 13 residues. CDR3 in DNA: TGTGCCAGCAGCGAAAGGGGTAACTATGGCTACACCTTC. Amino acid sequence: CASSERGNYGYTF.

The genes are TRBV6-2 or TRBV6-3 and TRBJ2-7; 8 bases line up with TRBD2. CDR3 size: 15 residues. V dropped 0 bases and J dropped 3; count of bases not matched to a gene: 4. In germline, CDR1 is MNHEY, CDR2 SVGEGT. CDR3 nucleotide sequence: TGTGCCAGCAGTTACTCAAGAGCGGGGGACTACGAGCAGTACTTC. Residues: CASSYSRAGDYEQYF.

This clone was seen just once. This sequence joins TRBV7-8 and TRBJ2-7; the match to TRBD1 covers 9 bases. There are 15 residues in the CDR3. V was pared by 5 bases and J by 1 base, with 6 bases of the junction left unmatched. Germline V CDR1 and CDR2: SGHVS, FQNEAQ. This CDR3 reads CASSTGTGSSYEQYF. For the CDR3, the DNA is TGTGCCAGCAGCACCGGGACAGGGTCGTCCTACGAGCAGTACTTC.

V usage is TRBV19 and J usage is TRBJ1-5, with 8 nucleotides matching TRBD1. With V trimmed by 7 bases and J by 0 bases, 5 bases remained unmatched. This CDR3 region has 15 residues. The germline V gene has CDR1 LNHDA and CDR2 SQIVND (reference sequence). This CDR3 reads CASKRTGNSNQPQHF. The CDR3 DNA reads TGTGCCAGTAAGAGGACAGGGAATAGCAATCAGCCCCAGCATTTT.

Here the CDR3 DNA reads TGTGCCAGCAGCTTGGGTTATCGAGGCAATGAGCAGTTCTTC. Translation: CASSLGYRGNEQFF. The rearrangement links TRBV5-6 to TRBJ2-1; D is unresolved. Trimming took off 0 bases at V and 6 bases at J, with 10 bases between the two ends. This CDR3 is built from 14 residues. Germline assignment: CDR1 SGHDT and CDR2 YYEEEE. Full variable domain (outside the CDR3, taken from reference TRBV5-6 and TRBJ2-1): DAGVTQSPTHLIKTRGQQVTLRCSPKSGHDTVSWYQQALGQGPQFIFQYYEEEERQRGNFPDRFSGHQFPNYSSELNVNALLLGDSALYLCASSLGYRGNEQFFGPGTRLTVL.

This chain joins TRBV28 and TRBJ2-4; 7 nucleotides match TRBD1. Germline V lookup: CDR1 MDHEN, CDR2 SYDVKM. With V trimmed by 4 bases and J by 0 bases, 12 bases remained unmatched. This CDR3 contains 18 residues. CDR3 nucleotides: TGTGCCAGCAGTTCCCCGGGACAGTCTGGACTAGCCAAAAACATTCAGTACTTC. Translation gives CASSSPGQSGLAKNIQYF.

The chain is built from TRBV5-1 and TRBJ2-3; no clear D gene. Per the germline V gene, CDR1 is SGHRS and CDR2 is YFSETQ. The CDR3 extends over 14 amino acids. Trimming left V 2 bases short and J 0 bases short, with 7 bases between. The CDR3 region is CASSLTVSTDTQYF. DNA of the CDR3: TGCGCCAGCAGCTTAACAGTTAGCACAGATACGCAGTATTTT. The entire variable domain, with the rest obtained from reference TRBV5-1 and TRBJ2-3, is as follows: KAGVTQTPRYLIKTRGQQVTLSCSPISGHRSVSWYQQTPGQGLQFLFEYFSETQRNKGNFPGRFSGRQFSNSRSEMNVSTLELGDSALYLCASSLTVSTDTQYFGPGTRLTVL.

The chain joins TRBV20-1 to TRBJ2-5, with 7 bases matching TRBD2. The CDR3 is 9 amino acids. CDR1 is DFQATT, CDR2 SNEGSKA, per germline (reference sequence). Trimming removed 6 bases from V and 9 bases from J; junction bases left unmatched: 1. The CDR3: CSAREAQYF. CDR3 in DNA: TGCAGTGCCCGGGAGGCCCAGTACTTC.

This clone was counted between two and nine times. CDR3 coding DNA: TGTGCCAGCAGTTACATCGACACCTACACTGAAGCTTTCTTT. Translation gives CASSYIDTYTEAFF. The chain links TRBV6-6 to TRBJ1-1; D gene unclear. Deletions cut 2 bases from V and 3 bases from J, with 10 bases between. In germline, CDR1 is MNHNY, CDR2 SVGAGI (reference sequence). This CDR3 spans 14 amino acids.

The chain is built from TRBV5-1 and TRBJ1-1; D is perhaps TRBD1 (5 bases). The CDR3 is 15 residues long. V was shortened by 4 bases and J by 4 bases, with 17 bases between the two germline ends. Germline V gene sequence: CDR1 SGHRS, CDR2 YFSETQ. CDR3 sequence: CASSPSHYRPTEAFF. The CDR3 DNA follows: TGCGCCAGCAGCCCCAGCCATTACAGGCCCACTGAAGCTTTCTTT.

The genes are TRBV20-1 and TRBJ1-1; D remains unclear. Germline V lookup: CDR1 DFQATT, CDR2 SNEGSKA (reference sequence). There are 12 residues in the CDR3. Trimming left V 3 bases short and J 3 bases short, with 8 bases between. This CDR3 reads CSASSQYTEAFF. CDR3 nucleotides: TGCAGTGCTAGTTCACAGTACACTGAAGCTTTCTTT.

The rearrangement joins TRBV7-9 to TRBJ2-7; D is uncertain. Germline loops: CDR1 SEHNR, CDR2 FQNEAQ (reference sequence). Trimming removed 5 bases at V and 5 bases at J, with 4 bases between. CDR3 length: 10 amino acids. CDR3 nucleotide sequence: TGTGCCAGCAGCATCAACGAGCAGTACTTC. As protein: CASSINEQYF.

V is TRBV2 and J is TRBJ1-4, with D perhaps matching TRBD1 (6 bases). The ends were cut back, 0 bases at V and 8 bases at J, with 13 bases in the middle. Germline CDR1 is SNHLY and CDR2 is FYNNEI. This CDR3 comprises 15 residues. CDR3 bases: TGTGCCAGCAGTGAAGCGGGGGCAGGGTCGGAAAAACTGTTTTTT. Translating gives CASSEAGAGSEKLFF. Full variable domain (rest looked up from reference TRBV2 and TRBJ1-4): EPEVTQTPSHQVTQMGQEVILRCVPISNHLYFYWYRQILGQKVEFLVSFYNNEISEKSEIFDDQFSVERPDGSNFTLKIRSTKLEDSAMYFCASSEAGAGSEKLFFGSGTQLSVL.

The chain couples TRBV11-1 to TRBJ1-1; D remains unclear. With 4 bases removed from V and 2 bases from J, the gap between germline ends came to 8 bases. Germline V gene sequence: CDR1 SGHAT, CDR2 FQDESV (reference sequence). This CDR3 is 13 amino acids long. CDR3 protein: CASSYGGNTEAFF. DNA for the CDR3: TGTGCCAGCAGCTACGGCGGAAACACTGAAGCTTTCTTT.

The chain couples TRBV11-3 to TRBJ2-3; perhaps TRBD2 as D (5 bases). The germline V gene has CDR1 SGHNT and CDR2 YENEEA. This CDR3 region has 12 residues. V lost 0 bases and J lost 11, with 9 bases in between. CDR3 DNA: TGTGCCAGCAGCTTAGAAAGCGGTCTGCAGTATTTT. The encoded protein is CASSLESGLQYF.

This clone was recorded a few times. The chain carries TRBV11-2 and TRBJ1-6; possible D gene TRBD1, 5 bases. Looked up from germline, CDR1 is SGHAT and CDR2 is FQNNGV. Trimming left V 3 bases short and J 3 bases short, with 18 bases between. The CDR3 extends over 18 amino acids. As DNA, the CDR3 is TGTGCCAGCAGCTTTGGAGGGGCAGGAGGTGTCTATAATTCACCCCTCCACTTT. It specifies CASSFGGAGGVYNSPLHF. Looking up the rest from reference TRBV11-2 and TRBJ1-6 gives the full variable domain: EAGVAQSPRYKIIEKRQSVAFWCNPISGHATLYWYQQILGQGPKLLIQFQNNGVVDDSQLPKDRFSAERLKGVDSTLKIQPAKLEDSAVYLCASSFGGAGGVYNSPLHFGNGTRLTVT.

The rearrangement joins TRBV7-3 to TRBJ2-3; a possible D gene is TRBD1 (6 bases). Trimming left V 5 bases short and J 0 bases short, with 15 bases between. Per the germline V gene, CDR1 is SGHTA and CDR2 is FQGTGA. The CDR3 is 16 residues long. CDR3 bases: TGTGCCAGCAGCGTAGGGTTGAGGGGGAGCACAGATACGCAGTATTTT. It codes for CASSVGLRGSTDTQYF.

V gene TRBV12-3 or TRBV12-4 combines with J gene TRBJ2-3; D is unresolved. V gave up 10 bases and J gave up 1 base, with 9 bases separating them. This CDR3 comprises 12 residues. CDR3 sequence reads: CAILLGTDTQYF. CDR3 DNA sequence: TGTGCCATCCTCCTCGGCACAGATACGCAGTATTTT.

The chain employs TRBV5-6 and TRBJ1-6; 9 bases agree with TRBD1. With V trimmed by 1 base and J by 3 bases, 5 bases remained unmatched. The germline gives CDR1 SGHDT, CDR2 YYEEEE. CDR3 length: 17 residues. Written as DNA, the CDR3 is TGTGCCAGCAGCTTGATTCGGGACAGGGTCTATAATTCACCCCTCCACTTT. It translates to CASSLIRDRVYNSPLHF.

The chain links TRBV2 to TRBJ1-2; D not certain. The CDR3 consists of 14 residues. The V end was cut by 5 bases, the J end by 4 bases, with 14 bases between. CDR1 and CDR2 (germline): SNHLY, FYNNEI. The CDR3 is CASSIRSSSYGYTF. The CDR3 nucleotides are TGTGCCAGCAGTATACGGAGCAGCTCCTATGGCTACACCTTC.

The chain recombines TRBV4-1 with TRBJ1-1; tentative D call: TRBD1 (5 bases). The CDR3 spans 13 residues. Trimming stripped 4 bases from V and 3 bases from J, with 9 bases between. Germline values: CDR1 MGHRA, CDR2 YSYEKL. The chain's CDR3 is CASSPETDTEAFF. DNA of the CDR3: TGCGCCAGCAGCCCCGAGACAGACACTGAAGCTTTCTTT.

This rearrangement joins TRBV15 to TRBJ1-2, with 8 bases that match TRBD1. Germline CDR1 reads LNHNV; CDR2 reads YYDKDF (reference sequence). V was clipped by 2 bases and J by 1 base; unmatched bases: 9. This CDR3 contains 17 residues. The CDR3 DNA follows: TGTGCCACCAGCAGATCACGTAACAGGGGGGATAACTATGGCTACACCTTC. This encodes CATSRSRNRGDNYGYTF.

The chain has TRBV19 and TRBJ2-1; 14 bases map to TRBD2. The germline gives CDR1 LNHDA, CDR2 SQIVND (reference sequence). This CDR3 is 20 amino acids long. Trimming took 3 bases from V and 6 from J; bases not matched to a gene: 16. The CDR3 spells CASSIRPGTSGGNWGNEQFF. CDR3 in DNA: TGTGCCAGTAGTATCAGGCCGGGGACTAGCGGGGGAAATTGGGGCAATGAGCAGTTCTTC.

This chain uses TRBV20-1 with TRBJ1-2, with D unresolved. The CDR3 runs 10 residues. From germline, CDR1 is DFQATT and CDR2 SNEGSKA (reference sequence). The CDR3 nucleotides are TGCAGGGCGGCACCCTATGGCTACACCTTC. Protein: CRAAPYGYTF.

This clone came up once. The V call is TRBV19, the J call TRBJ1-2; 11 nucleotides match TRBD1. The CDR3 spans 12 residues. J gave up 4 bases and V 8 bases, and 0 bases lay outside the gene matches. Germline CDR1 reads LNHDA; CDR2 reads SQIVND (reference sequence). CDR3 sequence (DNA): TGTGCCAGTGGGACAGGGGGCTATGGCTACACCTTC. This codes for CASGTGGYGYTF.

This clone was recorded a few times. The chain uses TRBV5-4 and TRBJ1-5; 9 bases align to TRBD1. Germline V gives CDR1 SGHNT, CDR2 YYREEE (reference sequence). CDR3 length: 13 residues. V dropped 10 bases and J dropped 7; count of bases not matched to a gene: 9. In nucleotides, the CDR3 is TGTGCCTCCCCGGGACAGGGAGCCCAGCCCCAGCATTTT. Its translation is CASPGQGAQPQHF.

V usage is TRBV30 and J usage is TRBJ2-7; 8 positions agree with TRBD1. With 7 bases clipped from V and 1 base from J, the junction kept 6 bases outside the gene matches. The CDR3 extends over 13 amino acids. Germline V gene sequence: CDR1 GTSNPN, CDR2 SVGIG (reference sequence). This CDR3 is CASDRGPSYEQYF. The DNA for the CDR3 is TGTGCCTCAGACAGGGGTCCTTCCTACGAGCAGTACTTC.

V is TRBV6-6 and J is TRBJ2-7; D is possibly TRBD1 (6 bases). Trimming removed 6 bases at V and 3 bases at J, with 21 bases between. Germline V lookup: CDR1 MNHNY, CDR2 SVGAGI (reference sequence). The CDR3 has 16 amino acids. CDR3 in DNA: TGTGCCAGCAGGGGGGTAGCGAACAGGGTAGGCTACGAGCAGTACTTC. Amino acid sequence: CASRGVANRVGYEQYF.

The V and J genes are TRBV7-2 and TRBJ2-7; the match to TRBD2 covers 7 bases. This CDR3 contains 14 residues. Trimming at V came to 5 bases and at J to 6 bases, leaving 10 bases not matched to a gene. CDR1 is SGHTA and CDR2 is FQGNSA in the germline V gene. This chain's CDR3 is CASSPRMWGGEQYF. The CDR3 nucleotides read TGTGCCAGCAGCCCGAGGATGTGGGGGGGCGAGCAGTACTTC.